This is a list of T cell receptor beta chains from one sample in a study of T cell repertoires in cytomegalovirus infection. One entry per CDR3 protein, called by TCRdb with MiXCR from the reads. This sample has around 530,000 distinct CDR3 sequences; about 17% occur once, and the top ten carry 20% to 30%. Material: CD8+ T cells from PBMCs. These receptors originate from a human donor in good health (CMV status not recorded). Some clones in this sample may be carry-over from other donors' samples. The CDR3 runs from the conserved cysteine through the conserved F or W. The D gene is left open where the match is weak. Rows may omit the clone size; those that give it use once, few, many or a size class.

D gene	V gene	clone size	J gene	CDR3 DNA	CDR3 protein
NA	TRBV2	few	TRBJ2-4	TGTGCCAGCAGTGAAGCGGGGGCCTTTAAGAGCGGGCTAGCCAAAAACATTCAGTACTTC	CASSEAGAFKSGLAKNIQYF
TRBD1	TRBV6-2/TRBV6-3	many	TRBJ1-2	TGTGCCAGCAGTCTCGACAGGGGAGCTAACTATGGCTACACCTTC	CASSLDRGANYGYTF
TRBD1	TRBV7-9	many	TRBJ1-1	TGTGCCAGCAGCTTAGGGACAGGGCAAGCTTTCTTT	CASSLGTGQAFF
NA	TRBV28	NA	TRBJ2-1	TGTGCCAGCACTGGTAAGAGCTCCTACAATGAGCAGTTCTTC	CASTGKSSYNEQFF
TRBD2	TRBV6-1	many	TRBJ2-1	TGTGCCAGCAGTGAAGCCCCGGGACTAGGACATGAGCAGTTCTTC	CASSEAPGLGHEQFF
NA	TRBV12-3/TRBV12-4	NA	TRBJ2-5	TGTGCCAGCAGCCCCGGGTGGTTCGTTGGAGAGACCCAGTACTTC	CASSPGWFVGETQYF
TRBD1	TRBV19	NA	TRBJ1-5	TGTGCCAGTAGTATAGGGGTGACAGGGGGCAATCAGCCCCAGCATTTT	CASSIGVTGGNQPQHF
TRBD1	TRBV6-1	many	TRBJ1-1	TGTGCCAGCAACGGAGGACAGGGGAAGTTAGTAAACACTGAAGCTTTCTTT	CASNGGQGKLVNTEAFF
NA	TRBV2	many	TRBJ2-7	TGTGCCAGCAGGCCGACCTGGACCTACGAGCAGTACTTC	CASRPTWTYEQYF
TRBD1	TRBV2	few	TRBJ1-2	TGTGCCAGCAGTGCCTCCCGGACAGGCGTTAACTATGGCTACACCTTC	CASSASRTGVNYGYTF
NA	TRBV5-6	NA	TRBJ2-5	TGTGCCAGCAGGCTTAGGGCGGGAGAGACCCAGTACTTC	CASRLRAGETQYF
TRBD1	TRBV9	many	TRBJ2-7	TGTGCCAGCGGACCACAGGGGTCCTCCTACGAGCAGTACTTC	CASGPQGSSYEQYF
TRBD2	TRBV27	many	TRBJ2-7	TGTGCCAGCGAAGTAGCGGGCACACCCTACGAGCAGTACTTC	CASEVAGTPYEQYF
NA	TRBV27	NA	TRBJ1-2	TGTGCCAGCAGTTTAGCCGTTTCTAGCTATGGCTACACCTTC	CASSLAVSSYGYTF
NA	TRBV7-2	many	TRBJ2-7	TGTGCCAGCAGCTTATCCCCTCGCCCACCGTTCTACGAGCAGTACTTC	CASSLSPRPPFYEQYF
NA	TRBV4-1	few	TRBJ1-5	TGCGCCAGCAGCCAAGATCGTACGGGCTCCCGATATCAGCCCCAGCATTTT	CASSQDRTGSRYQPQHF
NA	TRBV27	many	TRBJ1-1	TGTGCCAGCAGCTTGCAGGGAAACACTGAAGCTTTCTTT	CASSLQGNTEAFF
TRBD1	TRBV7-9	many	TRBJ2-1	TGTGCCAGCAGCTCACGGGACAGGGTCAATGAGCAGTTCTTC	CASSSRDRVNEQFF
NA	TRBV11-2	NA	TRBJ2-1	TGTGCCAGCAGCTTATCGCCTACCCCTCGCAATGAGCAGTTCTTC	CASSLSPTPRNEQFF
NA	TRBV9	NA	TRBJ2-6	TGTGCCAGCAGCGTATCACTACTAGAAAGCTCTGGGGCCAACGTCCTGACTTTC	CASSVSLLESSGANVLTF
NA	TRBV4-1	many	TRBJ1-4	TGCGCCAGCAGCCAAGATCGGAGCTCAAATGAAAAACTGTTTTTT	CASSQDRSSNEKLFF
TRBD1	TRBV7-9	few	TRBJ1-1	TGTGCCAGCAGCTTTCAACCGGGACAGGGGAACCCTGAAGCTTTCTTT	CASSFQPGQGNPEAFF
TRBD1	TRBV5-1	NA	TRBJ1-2	TGCGCCAGCAGCGGGACAGGATTAGCTAACTATGGCTACACCTTC	CASSGTGLANYGYTF
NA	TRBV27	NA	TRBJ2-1	TGTGCCACTATTGCGGGCCACCGGAATGAGCAGTTCTTC	CATIAGHRNEQFF
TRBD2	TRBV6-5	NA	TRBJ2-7	TGTGCCAGCAGTTACGGAGCGGGAGGAGAGCAGTACTTC	CASSYGAGGEQYF
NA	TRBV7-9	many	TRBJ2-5	TGTGCCAGCAGCTCGACTTGGGAAAAGACCCAGTACTTC	CASSSTWEKTQYF
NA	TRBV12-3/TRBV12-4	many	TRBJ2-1	TGTGCCAGCAGTTACGGCGGGGACGCCTACAATGAGCAGTTCTTC	CASSYGGDAYNEQFF
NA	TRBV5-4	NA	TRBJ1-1	TGTGCCAGCAGCTCCCACACCGGTAGGGCCACTGAAGCTTTCTTT	CASSSHTGRATEAFF
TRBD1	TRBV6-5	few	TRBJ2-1	TGTGCCAGCAGCGACGGGACAGGTCCCTACAATGAGCAGTTCTTC	CASSDGTGPYNEQFF